These 17 T cell receptor beta chains originate from one sample sequenced in a study of T cell repertoires in cytomegalovirus infection. Using its own MiXCR run on the reads, TCRdb lists one record per CDR3 protein. The sample lists about 180,000 distinct CDR3 sequences, about a sixth occurring once. Material: CD8+ T cells from PBMCs. These receptors were collected from a human donor in good health (CMV status not recorded). Some clones in this sample may be carry-over from other donors' samples.

This rearrangement joins TRBV7-2 to TRBJ1-5, with a weak D call TRBD1 (5 bases). Trimming took 1 base from V and 3 from J, leaving 10 bases between them. Germline CDR1 and CDR2: SGHTA and FQGNSA. The CDR3 is 15 residues long. The CDR3 protein is CASSLVRGNNQPQHF. CDR3 sequence (DNA): TGTGCCAGCAGCTTAGTTCGGGGCAACAATCAGCCCCAGCATTTT.

There are a few counts of this clonotype. This sequence joins TRBV7-9 and TRBJ2-2, with D possibly being TRBD1 (5 bases). Trimming left V 4 bases short and J 0 bases short, with 12 bases between. The CDR3 is 16 residues long. CDR1 is SEHNR and CDR2 is FQNEAQ in the germline V gene (reference sequence). For the CDR3, the DNA is TGTGCCAGCAGCTCCAGGGAACCTGCGAACACCGGGGAGCTGTTTTTT. Translation gives CASSSREPANTGELFF.

In its sample, this clonotype was seen a few times. The rearrangement uses TRBV14 and TRBJ2-7; 10 positions agree with TRBD1. The CDR3 has 16 amino acids. V lost 0 bases to trimming and J lost 2 bases; unmatched junction nucleotides: 4. Germline assignment: CDR1 SGHDN and CDR2 FVKESK. CDR3 amino acids: CASSQDRGQGAYEQYF. The CDR3 coding sequence is TGTGCCAGCAGCCAAGATCGCGGACAGGGGGCCTACGAGCAGTACTTC.

This clonotype was counted only a few times. This chain uses TRBV9 with TRBJ2-3, with 11 bases lining up with TRBD1. The germline V gene encodes CDR1 SGDLS and CDR2 YYNGEE. The length of the CDR3 is 15 residues. V gave up 2 bases and J gave up 2 bases; unmatched junction bases: 1. CDR3 bases: TGTGCCAGCAGCGTCGGACAGGGGGCCACAGATACGCAGTATTTT. Its protein is CASSVGQGATDTQYF.

This clonotype was picked up a small number of times. The chain combines TRBV11-1 with TRBJ2-3; the D gene is possibly TRBD1 (5 bases). Germline-derived CDR1 and CDR2 are SGHAT and FQDESV (reference sequence). The CDR3 runs 15 residues. V lost 3 bases and J 4 bases, leaving 14 bases between the germline ends. The CDR3 nucleotides read TGTGCCAGCAGCTTGCACGCAGGGCCATCAGATACGCAGTATTTT. Protein sequence: CASSLHAGPSDTQYF.

In its sample, this clonotype was seen a few times. This chain links TRBV12-3 or TRBV12-4 with TRBJ2-7; 7 positions agree with TRBD1. The CDR3 length is 13 residues. V shed 3 bases, J shed 7 bases, and the junction held 6 bases outside the gene matches. CDR3 loop: CASSFPDRVEQYF. Here the CDR3 DNA reads TGTGCCAGCAGTTTCCCCGACAGGGTGGAGCAGTACTTC.

The chain uses TRBV12-3 or TRBV12-4 and TRBJ2-7, with 7 positions matching TRBD2. The CDR3 covers 12 residues. J gave up 4 bases and V 6 bases, and 3 bases lay outside the gene matches. CDR3 residues: CASSRLAYEQYF. The CDR3 coding sequence is TGTGCCAGCAGCAGACTAGCTTACGAGCAGTACTTC.

This clonotype was observed a few times. This chain uses TRBV6-5 with TRBJ2-6; 10 bases match TRBD1. The CDR3 has 18 amino acids. V lost 5 bases, J lost 0 bases, and 7 bases stayed unmatched. Germline values: CDR1 MNHEY, CDR2 SVGAGI. The CDR3 region has the DNA TGTGCCAGCAGTCTGCCGGACAGGGGGGGCTCTGGGGCCAACGTCCTGACTTTC. Protein: CASSLPDRGGSGANVLTF.

This clonotype has just a few counts. The genes are TRBV5-5 and TRBJ2-5; D unclear. The ends were cut back, 0 bases at V and 0 bases at J, with 6 bases in the middle. The CDR3 has 14 amino acids. Germline V lookup: CDR1 SGHKS, CDR2 YYEKEE (reference sequence). CDR3 protein: CASSLVAYQETQYF. The DNA for the CDR3 is TGTGCCAGCAGCTTGGTGGCGTACCAAGAGACCCAGTACTTC.

Details on this clonotype: A read error may be the cause here, since a much bigger clone is one base away. The V and J genes are TRBV7-2 and TRBJ2-2; D is undetermined. The germline V and J ends were trimmed by 7 bases and 6 bases, with 0 bases remaining between them. In germline, CDR1 is SGHTA, CDR2 FQGNSA. This CDR3 is 9 amino acids long. CDR3 bases: TGTGCCAGCACCGGGGAGCTGTTTTTT. Translating gives CASTGELFF.

The CDR3 sequence: CASTRGGNPYEQYF. Here the CDR3 DNA reads TGTGCCAGCACCAGAGGAGGGAACCCGTACGAGCAGTACTTC. V usage is TRBV9 and J usage is TRBJ2-7; TRBD2 is a possible D gene (6 bases). The CDR3 is 14 residues long. V was shortened by 6 bases and J by 4 bases, with 17 bases between the two germline ends. Per germline, CDR1 SGDLS and CDR2 YYNGEE.

V gene TRBV10-3 combines with J gene TRBJ1-2; D call uncertain. CDR1 and CDR2 (germline): ENHRY, SYGVKD. This CDR3 contains 14 residues. Trimming shortened V by 0 bases and J by 0 bases, and 5 bases separated the two germline ends. CDR3 loop: CAISESEANYGYTF. The CDR3 DNA reads TGTGCCATCAGTGAGTCGGAAGCTAACTATGGCTACACCTTC.

The chain employs TRBV6-6 and TRBJ2-1, with D possibly called TRBD1 or TRBD2 (6 bases each). The CDR3 has 17 residues. V gave up 4 bases and J gave up 4 bases, with 20 bases separating them. In germline, CDR1 is MNHNY, CDR2 SVGAGI (reference sequence). The CDR3 is CASSSYPPGAGYNEQFF. In DNA form, the CDR3 reads TGTGCCAGCAGTTCCTACCCCCCAGGGGCGGGATACAATGAGCAGTTCTTC.

A few counts support this clonotype. This sequence joins TRBV28 and TRBJ1-1; 8 bases map to TRBD1. The V and J ends lost 3 bases and 7 bases, in that order; junction bases with no gene match: 4. The CDR3 totals 13 residues. Germline V lookup: CDR1 MDHEN, CDR2 SYDVKM. The CDR3 spells CASSFRGRGEAFF. In nucleotides, the CDR3 is TGTGCCAGCAGTTTCAGGGGGCGCGGTGAAGCTTTCTTT.

The chain carries TRBV7-6 and TRBJ1-2, with 9 bases lining up with TRBD1. The ends lost 5 bases at V and 8 bases at J; junction bases unmatched: 12. The germline CDR1 and CDR2 sequences are SGHVS and FNYEAQ. This CDR3 spans 15 amino acids. The CDR3 reads CASSRTPGTGSGYTF. The CDR3 coding sequence is TGTGCCAGCAGCCGTACTCCCGGGACAGGGTCCGGCTACACCTTC.

The chain is built from TRBV7-3 and TRBJ2-7, with 7 bases lining up with TRBD1. Trimming at V came to 5 bases and at J to 2 bases, leaving 3 bases not matched to a gene. The CDR3 extends over 13 amino acids. Germline CDR1 is SGHTA and CDR2 is FQGTGA. The CDR3 here is CASSRDSAYEQYF. Written as DNA, the CDR3 is TGTGCCAGCAGCCGGGACAGCGCCTACGAGCAGTACTTC.

The CDR3 is CASSEVPTWHTGELFF. In DNA, the CDR3 is TGTGCCAGCAGCGAGGTCCCAACCTGGCACACCGGGGAGCTGTTTTTT. The chain employs TRBV7-2 and TRBJ2-2; the D is unclear. The CDR3 sequence is 16 residues long. CDR1 and CDR2 (germline): SGHTA, FQGNSA. V shed 5 bases and J shed 3 bases, with 16 bases lying between them. The whole variable domain, filled in from reference TRBV7-2 and TRBJ2-2, reads GAGVSQSPSNKVTEKGKDVELRCDPISGHTALYWYRQSLGQGLEFLIYFQGNSAPDKSGLPSDRFSAERTGGSVSTLTIQRTQQEDSAVYLCASSEVPTWHTGELFFGEGSRLTVL.